The rows below give T cell receptor beta chains drawn from one sample of a study of T cell responses to AZD1222 COVID-19 vaccine. Sequencing was performed with immunoSEQ multiplex PCR; in TCRdb, only in-frame clones are kept and a portion is missing. The table lists 90,000 to 150,000 clones, around nine tenths of them singletons. Sequences were derived from peripheral blood, sampled on day 0 of AZD1222 vaccination. Receptors originate from an adult in good health. Both conserved end residues are part of each CDR3. Fields, in order: D gene, J gene, clone size, V gene, CDR3 protein, CDR3 DNA. The D gene is left open where the match is weak. The size entry is marked missing in some rows and otherwise reads once, few, many or a size class.

>-|TRBJ1-4|-|TRBV6-5
CAAWGPTKLFF
TGTGCCGCGTGGGGTCCGACCAAACTGTTTTTT
>-|TRBJ1-1|-|TRBV2
CASTGQMNTEAFF
TGTGCCAGCACTGGACAGATGAACACTGAAGCTTTCTTT
>-|TRBJ1-2|-|TRBV20-1
CSARDPSLYTF
TGCAGTGCGCGGGACCCATCCCTCTACACCTTC
>TRBD2|TRBJ2-1|-|TRBV7-8
CASSSGLAGASSYNEQFF
TGTGCCAGCAGCTCGGGACTAGCAGGGGCGAGCTCCTACAATGAGCAGTTCTTC
>TRBD2|TRBJ2-3|-|TRBV7-8
CASSLRLRGSGPDTQYF
TGTGCCAGCAGCCTCCGACTTCGCGGGAGTGGCCCAGATACGCAGTATTTT
>TRBD1|TRBJ2-2|-|TRBV7-8
CASSSPDRTGELFF
TGTGCCAGCAGCTCGCCGGACAGGACCGGGGAGCTGTTTTTT
>-|TRBJ1-6|-|TRBV5-1
CASSLGRGPDYNSPLHF
TGCGCCAGCAGCTTGGGAAGGGGTCCTGATTATAATTCACCCCTCCACTTT
>-|TRBJ2-1|-|TRBV28
CASSGAEQFF
TGTGCCAGCAGCGGGGCTGAGCAGTTCTTC
>-|TRBJ2-5|-|TRBV19
CASSVTPVFSQETQYF
TGTGCCAGTAGTGTTACACCAGTTTTCTCCCAAGAGACCCAGTACTTC
>-|TRBJ2-7|once|TRBV10-2
CASSESQYEQYF
TGCGCCAGCAGTGAGTCCCAATACGAGCAGTACTTC
>-|TRBJ2-7|few|TRBV4-1
CASSRVSTSSYEQYF
TGCGCCAGCAGCCGAGTAAGTACCAGCTCCTACGAGCAGTACTTC
>-|TRBJ1-2|-|TRBV25-1
CASSDVGQGARYGYTF
TGTGCCAGCAGTGACGTGGGACAAGGGGCCCGCTATGGCTACACCTTC
>TRBD1|TRBJ1-1|-|TRBV7-3
CASSSGGRGEAFF
TGTGCCAGCAGCTCAGGGGGCAGGGGTGAAGCTTTCTTT
>-|TRBJ2-7|few|TRBV5-4
CASSPTPVSSYEQYF
TGTGCCAGCAGCCCAACACCCGTGTCCTCATACGAGCAGTACTTC
>-|TRBJ1-5|few|TRBV24-1
CATSPGQLNQPQHF
TGTGCCACCAGCCCGGGCCAGCTCAATCAGCCCCAGCATTTT
>-|TRBJ1-3|-|TRBV6-6
CASSYGLGSSGNTIYF
TGTGCCAGCAGTTACGGGCTGGGAAGCTCTGGAAACACCATATATTTT
>TRBD2|TRBJ2-5|-|TRBV5-1
CASSEAGGLQETQYF
TGCGCCAGCAGCGAGGCGGGAGGGCTCCAAGAGACCCAGTACTTC